The present T cell receptor beta chain was sequenced within a study of T-cell memory formation after mild COVID-19. Overall study context: Each donor largely had its own TCR clusters.

Study results and limitations: Clones shrinking from day 15 to 85 showed even CD4/CD8 mixes; later expanders tilted CD4+. Mainly in CM and EM were contracting CD4+ clones; CD8+ were in EMRA.

Comment on this clonotype: Its target is unknown.

Constant-segment-primed 5'RACE gave TCR alpha and TCR beta cDNA libraries with sample barcodes and UMIs. TCRdb processed the 5' RACE reads anew with MiXCR; each CDR3 protein has one entry. The table shows 450,000 or so distinct CDR3 sequences, with roughly 23% occurring only once. The CDR3 is made up of 14 amino acids. J gave up 2 bases and V 11 bases, and 8 bases lay outside the gene matches. The chain employs TRBV12-3 or TRBV12-4 and TRBJ2-1; TRBD2 matches at 8 bases. This receptor was identified in an adult woman who had mild COVID-19 (a few samples of this study predate the infection). Cell type and time point are not known. Sequences were obtained from PBMCs or a T cell subset sorted from them (not recorded which). The CDR3 loop is CAVSVAGTYNEQFF. The CDR3 coding sequence is TGTGCCGTGTCGGTAGCGGGGACCTACAATGAGCAGTTCTTC.